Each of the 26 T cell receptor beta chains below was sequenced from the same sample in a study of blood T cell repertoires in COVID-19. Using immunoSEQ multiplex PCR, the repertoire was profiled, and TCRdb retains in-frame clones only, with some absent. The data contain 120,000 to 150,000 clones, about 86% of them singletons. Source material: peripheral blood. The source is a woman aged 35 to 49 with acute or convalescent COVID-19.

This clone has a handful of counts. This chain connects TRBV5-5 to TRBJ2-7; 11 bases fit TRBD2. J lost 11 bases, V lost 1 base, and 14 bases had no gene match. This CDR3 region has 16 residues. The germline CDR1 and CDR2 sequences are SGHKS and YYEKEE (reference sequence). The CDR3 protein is CASSLLGTSGLPREYF. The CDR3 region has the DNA TGTGCCAGCAGCTTGTTAGGGACTAGCGGACTACCCCGGGAGTACTTC.

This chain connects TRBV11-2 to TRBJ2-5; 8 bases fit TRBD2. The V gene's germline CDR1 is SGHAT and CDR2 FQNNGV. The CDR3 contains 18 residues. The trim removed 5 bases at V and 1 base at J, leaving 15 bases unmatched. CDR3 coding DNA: TGTGCCAGCAGCATCAGGACTAGCCGGGGGTACCTCCAAGAGACCCAGTACTTC. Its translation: CASSIRTSRGYLQETQYF. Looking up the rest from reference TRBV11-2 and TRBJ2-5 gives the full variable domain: EAGVAQSPRYKIIEKRQSVAFWCNPISGHATLYWYQQILGQGPKLLIQFQNNGVVDDSQLPKDRFSAERLKGVDSTLKIQPAKLEDSAVYLCASSIRTSRGYLQETQYFGPGTRLLVL.

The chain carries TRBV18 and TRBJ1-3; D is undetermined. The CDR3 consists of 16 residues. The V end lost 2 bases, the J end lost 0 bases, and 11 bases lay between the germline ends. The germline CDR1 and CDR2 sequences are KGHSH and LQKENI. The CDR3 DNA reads TGTGCCAGCTCACCATCGGACTCCAGCTCTGGAAACACCATATATTTT. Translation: CASSPSDSSSGNTIYF.

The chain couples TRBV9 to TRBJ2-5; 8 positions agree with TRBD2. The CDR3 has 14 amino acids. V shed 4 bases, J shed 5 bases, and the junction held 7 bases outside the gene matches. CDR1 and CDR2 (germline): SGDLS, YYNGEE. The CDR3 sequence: CASSTDSGMETQYF. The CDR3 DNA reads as TGTGCCAGCAGCACAGATAGCGGGATGGAGACCCAGTACTTC. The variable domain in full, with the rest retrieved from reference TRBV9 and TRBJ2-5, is DSGVTQTPKHLITATGQRVTLRCSPRSGDLSVYWYQQSLDQGLQFLIQYYNGEERAKGNILERFSAQQFPDLHSELNLSSLELGDSALYFCASSTDSGMETQYFGPGTRLLVL.

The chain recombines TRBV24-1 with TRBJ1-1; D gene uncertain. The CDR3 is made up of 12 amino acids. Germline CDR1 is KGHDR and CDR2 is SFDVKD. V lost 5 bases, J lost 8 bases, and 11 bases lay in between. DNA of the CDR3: TGTGCCACCAGTGGAACGGCGGGAGAAGCTTTCTTT. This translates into CATSGTAGEAFF.

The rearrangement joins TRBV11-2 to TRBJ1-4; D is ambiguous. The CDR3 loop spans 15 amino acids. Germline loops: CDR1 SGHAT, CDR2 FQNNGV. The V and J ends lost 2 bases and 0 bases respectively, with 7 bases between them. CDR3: CASSLYGTTNEKLFF. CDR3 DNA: TGTGCCAGCAGCTTATACGGGACAACTAATGAAAAACTGTTTTTT.

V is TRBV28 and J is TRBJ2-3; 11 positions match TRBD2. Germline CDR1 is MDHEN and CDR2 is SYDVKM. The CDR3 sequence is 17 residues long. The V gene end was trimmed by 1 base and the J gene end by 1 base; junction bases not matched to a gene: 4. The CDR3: CASSLSRGLAGTDTQYF. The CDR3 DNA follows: TGTGCCAGCAGTTTATCCCGGGGACTAGCGGGCACAGATACGCAGTATTTT.

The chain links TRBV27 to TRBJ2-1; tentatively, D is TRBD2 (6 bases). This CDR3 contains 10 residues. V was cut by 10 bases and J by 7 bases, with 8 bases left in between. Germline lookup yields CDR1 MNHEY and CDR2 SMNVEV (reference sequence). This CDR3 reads CATGGNEQFF. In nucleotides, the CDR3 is TGTGCCACCGGAGGGAATGAGCAGTTCTTC.

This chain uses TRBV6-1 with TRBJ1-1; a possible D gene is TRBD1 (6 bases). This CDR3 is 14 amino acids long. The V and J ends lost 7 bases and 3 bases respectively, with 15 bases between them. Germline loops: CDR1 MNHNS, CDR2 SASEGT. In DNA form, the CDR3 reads TGTGCCAGCACCCCACCGGGACACGACACTGAAGCTTTCTTT. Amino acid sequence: CASTPPGHDTEAFF.

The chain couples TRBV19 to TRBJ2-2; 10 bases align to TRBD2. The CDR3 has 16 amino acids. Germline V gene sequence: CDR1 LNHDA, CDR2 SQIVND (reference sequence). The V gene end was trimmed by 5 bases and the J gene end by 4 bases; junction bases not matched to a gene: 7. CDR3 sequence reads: CASSSPGLARTGELFF. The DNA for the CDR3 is TGTGCCAGTAGTTCACCGGGACTAGCGCGCACCGGGGAGCTGTTTTTT.

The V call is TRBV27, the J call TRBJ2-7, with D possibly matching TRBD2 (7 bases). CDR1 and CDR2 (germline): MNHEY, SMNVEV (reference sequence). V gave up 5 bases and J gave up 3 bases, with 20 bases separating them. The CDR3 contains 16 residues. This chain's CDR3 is CASSTRLRGAVYEQYF. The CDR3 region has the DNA TGTGCCAGCAGTACCCGACTCCGGGGGGCAGTCTACGAGCAGTACTTC.

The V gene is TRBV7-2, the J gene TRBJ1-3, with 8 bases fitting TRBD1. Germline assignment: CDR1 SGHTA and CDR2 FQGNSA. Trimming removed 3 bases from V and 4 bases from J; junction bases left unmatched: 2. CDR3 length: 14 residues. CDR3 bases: TGTGCCAGCAGCTTGACAGGGGCCGGAAACACCATATATTTT. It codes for CASSLTGAGNTIYF.

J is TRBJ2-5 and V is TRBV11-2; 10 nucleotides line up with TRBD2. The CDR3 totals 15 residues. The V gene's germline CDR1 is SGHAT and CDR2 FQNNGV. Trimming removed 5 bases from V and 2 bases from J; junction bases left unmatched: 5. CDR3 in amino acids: CASSLGLAVQETQYF. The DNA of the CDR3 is TGTGCCAGCAGCCTAGGACTAGCGGTACAAGAGACCCAGTACTTC.

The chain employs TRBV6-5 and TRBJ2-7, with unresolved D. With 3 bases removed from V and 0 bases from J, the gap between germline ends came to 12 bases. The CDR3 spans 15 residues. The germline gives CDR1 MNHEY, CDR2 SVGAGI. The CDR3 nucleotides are TGTGCCAGCAGTTATCCGTGGCAAAGCTCCTACGAGCAGTACTTC. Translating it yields CASSYPWQSSYEQYF.

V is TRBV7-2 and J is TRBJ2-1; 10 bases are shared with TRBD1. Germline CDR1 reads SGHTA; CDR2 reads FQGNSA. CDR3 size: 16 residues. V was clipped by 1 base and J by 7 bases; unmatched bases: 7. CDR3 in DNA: TGTGCCAGCAGCTTAGAGGCGACAGGGGGCGGGAATGAGCAGTTCTTC. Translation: CASSLEATGGGNEQFF.

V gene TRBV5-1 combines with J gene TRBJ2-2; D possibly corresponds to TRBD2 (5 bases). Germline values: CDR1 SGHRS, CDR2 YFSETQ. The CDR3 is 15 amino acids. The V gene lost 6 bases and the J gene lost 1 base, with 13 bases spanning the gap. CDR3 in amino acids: CASKLAGVNTGELFF. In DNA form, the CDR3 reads TGCGCCAGCAAACTCGCGGGTGTGAACACCGGGGAGCTGTTTTTT.

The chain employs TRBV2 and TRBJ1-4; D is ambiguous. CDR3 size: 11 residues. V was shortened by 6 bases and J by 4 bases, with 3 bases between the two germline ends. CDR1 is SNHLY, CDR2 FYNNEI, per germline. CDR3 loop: CASSYNEKLFF. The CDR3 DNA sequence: TGTGCCAGCAGCTATAATGAAAAACTGTTTTTT.

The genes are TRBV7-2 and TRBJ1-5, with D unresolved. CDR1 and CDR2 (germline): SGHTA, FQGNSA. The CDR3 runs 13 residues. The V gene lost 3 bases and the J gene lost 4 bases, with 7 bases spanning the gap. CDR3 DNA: TGTGCCAGCAGCTTGTTCCGGAATCAGCCCCAGCATTTT. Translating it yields CASSLFRNQPQHF. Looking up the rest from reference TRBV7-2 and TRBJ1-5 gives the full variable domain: GAGVSQSPSNKVTEKGKDVELRCDPISGHTALYWYRQSLGQGLEFLIYFQGNSAPDKSGLPSDRFSAERTGGSVSTLTIQRTQQEDSAVYLCASSLFRNQPQHFGDGTRLSIL.

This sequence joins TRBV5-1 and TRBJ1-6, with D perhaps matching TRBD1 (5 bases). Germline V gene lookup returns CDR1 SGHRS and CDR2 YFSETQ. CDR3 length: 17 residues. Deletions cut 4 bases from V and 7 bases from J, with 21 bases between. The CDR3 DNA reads TGCGCCAGCAGCCCCTACCCCCGTGAGACAGCGAATTCACCCCTCCACTTT. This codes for CASSPYPRETANSPLHF.

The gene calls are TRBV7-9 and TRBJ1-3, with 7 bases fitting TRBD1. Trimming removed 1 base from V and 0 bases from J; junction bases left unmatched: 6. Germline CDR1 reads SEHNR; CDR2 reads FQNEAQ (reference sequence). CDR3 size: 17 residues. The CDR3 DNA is TGTGCCAGCAGCTTAGGTCAGGGGGTGGCCTCTGGAAACACCATATATTTT. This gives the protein CASSLGQGVASGNTIYF.

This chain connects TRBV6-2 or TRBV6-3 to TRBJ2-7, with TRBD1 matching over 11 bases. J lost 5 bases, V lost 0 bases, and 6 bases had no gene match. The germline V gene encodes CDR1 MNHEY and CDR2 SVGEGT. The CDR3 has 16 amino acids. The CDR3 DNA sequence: TGTGCCAGCAGTTACTCTCCTTGGACAGGGGGCCACGAGCAGTACTTC. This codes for CASSYSPWTGGHEQYF.

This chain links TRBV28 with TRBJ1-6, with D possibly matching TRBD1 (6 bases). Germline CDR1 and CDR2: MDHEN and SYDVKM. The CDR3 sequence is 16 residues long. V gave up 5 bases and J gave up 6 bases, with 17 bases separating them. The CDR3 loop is CASSPLTGSTNSPLHF. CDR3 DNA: TGTGCCAGCAGTCCGCTAACAGGGTCCACTAATTCACCCCTCCACTTT.

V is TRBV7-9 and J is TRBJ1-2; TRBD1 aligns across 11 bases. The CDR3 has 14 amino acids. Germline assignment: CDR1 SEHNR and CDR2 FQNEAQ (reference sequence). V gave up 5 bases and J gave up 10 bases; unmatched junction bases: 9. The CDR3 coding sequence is TGTGCCAGCAGCCGAGAGGGACAGGGGGTTTTCTACACCTTC. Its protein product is CASSREGQGVFYTF.

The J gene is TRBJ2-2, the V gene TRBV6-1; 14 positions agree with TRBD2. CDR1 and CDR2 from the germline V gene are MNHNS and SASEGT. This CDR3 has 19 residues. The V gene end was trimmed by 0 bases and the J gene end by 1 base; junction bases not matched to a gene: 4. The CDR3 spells CASSEARTSGGKNTGELFF. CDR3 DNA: TGTGCCAGCAGTGAAGCGCGGACTAGCGGGGGGAAGAACACCGGGGAGCTGTTTTTT.

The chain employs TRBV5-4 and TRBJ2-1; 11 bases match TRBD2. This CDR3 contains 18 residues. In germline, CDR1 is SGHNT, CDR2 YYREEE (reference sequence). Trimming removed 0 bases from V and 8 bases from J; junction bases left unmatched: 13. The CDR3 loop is CASSLEPGASGRYHEQFF. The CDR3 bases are TGTGCCAGCAGCTTGGAACCTGGAGCTAGCGGGAGGTACCATGAGCAGTTCTTC.

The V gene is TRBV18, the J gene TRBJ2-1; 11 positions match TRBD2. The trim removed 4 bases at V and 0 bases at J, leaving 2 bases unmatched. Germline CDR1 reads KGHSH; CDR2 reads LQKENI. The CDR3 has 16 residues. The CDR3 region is CASSHTSGSSYNEQFF. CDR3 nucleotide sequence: TGTGCCAGCTCACATACTAGCGGGAGCTCCTACAATGAGCAGTTCTTC.